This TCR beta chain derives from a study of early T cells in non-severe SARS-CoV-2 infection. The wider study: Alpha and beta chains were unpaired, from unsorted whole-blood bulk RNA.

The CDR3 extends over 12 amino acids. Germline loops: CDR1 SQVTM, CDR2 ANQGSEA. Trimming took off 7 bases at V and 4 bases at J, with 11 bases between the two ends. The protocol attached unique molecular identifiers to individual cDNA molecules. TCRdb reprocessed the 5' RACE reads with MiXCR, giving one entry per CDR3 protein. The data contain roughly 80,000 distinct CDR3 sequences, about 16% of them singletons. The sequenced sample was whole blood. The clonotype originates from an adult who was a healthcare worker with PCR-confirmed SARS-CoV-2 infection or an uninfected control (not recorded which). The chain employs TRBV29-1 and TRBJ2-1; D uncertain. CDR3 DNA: TGCAGCGAAGGCACATTGTACAATGAGCAGTTCTTC. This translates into CSEGTLYNEQFF.